The clone carrying this T cell receptor beta chain occurred a few times. The antigen is not known. This entry belongs to a study of beta chain features in type 1 diabetes. Trimming took off 5 bases at V and 7 bases at J, with 6 bases between the two ends. The CDR3 runs to 10 residues. The V gene's germline CDR1 is DFQATT and CDR2 SNEGSKA (reference sequence). Study observations and caveats: Whether HLA type affects TCRB rearrangement stayed undetermined in the present work. In the patient group, naive, central memory and Treg TCRB repertoires seemed more alike than in the healthy donor group. Cells that show high TCR expression could be over-represented by cDNA sequencing.

The isolated RNA, all of it, was reverse transcribed, so expressed TCRB transcripts were what got sequenced. Profiling relied on immunoSEQ multiplex PCR, and the TCRdb table lists in-frame clones only, not all of them. Of 200,000 to 250,000 clones detected, 25% to 35% appear once; the ten largest clones hold 4%. Post-sort purity exceeded 95% for all sorted populations. The chain has TRBV20-1 and TRBJ2-1; D gene uncertain. The TCR originated in a man younger than 40 in good health. The material sequenced was central memory CD4+ T cells from blood. The CDR3 DNA follows: TGCAGTGCTTTTAGTAATGAGCAGTTCTTC. As protein: CSAFSNEQFF.